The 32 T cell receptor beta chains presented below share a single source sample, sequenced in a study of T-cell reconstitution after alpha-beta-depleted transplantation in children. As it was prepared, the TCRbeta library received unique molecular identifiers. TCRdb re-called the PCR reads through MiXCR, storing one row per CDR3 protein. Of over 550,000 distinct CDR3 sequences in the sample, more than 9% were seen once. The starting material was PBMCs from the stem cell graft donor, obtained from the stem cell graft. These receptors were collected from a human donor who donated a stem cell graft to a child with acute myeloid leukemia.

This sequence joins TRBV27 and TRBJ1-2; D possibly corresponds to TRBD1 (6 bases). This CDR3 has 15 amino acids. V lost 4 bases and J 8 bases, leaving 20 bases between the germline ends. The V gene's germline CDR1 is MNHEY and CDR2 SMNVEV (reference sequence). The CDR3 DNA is TGTGCCAGCAGTTCCCCAGGGGTTGGGTTTTACGGCTACACCTTC. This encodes CASSSPGVGFYGYTF.

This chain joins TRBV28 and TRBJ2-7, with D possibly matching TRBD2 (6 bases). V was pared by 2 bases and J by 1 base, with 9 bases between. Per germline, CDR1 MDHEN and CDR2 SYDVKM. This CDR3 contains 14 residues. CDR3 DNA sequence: TGTGCCAGCAGTTTAAGGGCGGGGTCCTACGAGCAGTACTTC. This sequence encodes CASSLRAGSYEQYF.

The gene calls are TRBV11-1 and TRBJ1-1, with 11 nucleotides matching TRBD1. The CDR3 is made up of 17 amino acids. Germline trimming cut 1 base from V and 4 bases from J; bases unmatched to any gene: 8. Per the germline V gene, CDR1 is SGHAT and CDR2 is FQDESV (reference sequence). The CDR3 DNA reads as TGTGCCAGCAGCTTAGGTTGGACAGGGGGCGGTGGCACTGAAGCTTTCTTT. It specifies CASSLGWTGGGGTEAFF.

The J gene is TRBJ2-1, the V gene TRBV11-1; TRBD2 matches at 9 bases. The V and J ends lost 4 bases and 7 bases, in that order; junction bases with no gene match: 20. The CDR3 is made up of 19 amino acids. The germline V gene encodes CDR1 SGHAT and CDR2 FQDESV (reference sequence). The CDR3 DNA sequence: TGTGCCAGCAGCTCACAGGCCAGCGGGAGGCCGCGGGTGTTAAATGAGCAGTTCTTC. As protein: CASSSQASGRPRVLNEQFF.

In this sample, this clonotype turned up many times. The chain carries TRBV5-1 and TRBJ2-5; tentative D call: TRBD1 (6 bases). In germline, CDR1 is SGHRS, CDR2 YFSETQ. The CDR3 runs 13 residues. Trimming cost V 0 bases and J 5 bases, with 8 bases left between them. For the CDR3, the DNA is TGCGCCAGCAGCTTGGACAGGGTTGAGACCCAGTACTTC. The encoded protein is CASSLDRVETQYF. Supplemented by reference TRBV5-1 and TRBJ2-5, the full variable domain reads KAGVTQTPRYLIKTRGQQVTLSCSPISGHRSVSWYQQTPGQGLQFLFEYFSETQRNKGNFPGRFSGRQFSNSRSEMNVSTLELGDSALYLCASSLDRVETQYFGPGTRLLVL.

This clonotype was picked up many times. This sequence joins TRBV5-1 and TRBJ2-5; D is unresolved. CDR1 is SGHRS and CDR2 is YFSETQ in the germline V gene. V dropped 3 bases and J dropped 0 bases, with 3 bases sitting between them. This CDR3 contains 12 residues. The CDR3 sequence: CASSWDQETQYF. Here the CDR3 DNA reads TGCGCCAGCAGCTGGGACCAAGAGACCCAGTACTTC.

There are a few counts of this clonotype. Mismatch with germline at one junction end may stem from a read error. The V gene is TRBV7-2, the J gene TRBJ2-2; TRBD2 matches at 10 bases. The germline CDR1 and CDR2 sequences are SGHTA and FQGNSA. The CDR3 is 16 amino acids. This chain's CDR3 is CASSLNSGRAWRELLF. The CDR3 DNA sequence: TGTGCCAGCAGCTTAAACAGCGGGAGGGCCTGGCGGGAGCTGCTTTTT. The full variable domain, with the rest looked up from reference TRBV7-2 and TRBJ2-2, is GAGVSQSPSNKVTEKGKDVELRCDPISGHTALYWYRQSLGQGLEFLIYFQGNSAPDKSGLPSDRFSAERTGGSVSTLTIQRTQQEDSAVYLCASSLNSGRAWRELLFGEGSRLTVL.

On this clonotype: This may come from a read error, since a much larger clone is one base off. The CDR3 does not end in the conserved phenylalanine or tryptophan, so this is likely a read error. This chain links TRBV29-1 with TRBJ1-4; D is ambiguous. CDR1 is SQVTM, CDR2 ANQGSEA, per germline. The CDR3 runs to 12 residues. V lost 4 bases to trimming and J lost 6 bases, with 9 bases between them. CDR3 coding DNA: TGCAGCGTTGTAAGTCAAGATGAAAAACTGTTTTAT. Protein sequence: CSVVSQDEKLFY.

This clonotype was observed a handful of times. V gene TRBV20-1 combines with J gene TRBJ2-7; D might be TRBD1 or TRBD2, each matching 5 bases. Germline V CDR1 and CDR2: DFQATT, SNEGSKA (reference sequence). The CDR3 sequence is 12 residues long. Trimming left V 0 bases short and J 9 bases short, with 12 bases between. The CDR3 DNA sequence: TGCAGTGCTAGAGAGGGGACCTCTAGGCAGTACTTC. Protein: CSAREGTSRQYF.

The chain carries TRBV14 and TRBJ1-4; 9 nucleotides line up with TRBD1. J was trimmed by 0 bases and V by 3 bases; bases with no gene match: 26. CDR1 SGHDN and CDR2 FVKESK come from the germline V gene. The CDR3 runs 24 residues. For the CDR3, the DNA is TGTGCCAGCAGCCACCCCGTGCCTCTACCACAGGGGGCGATAACAAAGGCAACTAATGAAAAACTGTTTTTT. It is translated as CASSHPVPLPQGAITKATNEKLFF.

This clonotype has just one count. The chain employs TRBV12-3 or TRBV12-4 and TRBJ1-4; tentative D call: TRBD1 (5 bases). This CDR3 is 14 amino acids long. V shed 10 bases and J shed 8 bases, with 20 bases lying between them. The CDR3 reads CATGPSGGDEKLFF. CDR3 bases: TGTGCCACGGGACCCTCGGGAGGGGACGAAAAACTGTTTTTT.

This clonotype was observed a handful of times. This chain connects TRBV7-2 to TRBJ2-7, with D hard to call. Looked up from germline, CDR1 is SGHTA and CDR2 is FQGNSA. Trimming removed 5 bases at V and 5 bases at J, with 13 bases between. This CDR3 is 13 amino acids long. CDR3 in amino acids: CASSPTSRNEQYF. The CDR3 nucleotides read TGTGCCAGCAGCCCAACCTCTCGGAACGAGCAGTACTTC.

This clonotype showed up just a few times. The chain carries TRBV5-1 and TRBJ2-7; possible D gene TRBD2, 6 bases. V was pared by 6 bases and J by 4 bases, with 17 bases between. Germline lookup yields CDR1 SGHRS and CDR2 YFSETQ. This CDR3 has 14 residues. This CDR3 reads CASTPGGRTYEQYF. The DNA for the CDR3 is TGCGCCAGCACCCCTGGGGGGAGAACATACGAGCAGTACTTC.

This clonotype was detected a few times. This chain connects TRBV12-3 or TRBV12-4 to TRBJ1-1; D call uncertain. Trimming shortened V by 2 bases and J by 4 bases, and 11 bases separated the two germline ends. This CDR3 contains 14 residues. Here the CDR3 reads CASSLWRESTEAFF. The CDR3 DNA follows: TGTGCCAGCAGTTTATGGAGGGAAAGCACTGAAGCTTTCTTT.

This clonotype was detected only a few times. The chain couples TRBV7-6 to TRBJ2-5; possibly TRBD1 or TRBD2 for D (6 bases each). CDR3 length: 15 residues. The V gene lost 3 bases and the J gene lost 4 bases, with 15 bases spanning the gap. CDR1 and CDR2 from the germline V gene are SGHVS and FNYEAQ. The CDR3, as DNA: TGTGCCAGCAGCTTTGAAGGGGGGAGGACAGAGACCCAGTACTTC. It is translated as CASSFEGGRTETQYF.

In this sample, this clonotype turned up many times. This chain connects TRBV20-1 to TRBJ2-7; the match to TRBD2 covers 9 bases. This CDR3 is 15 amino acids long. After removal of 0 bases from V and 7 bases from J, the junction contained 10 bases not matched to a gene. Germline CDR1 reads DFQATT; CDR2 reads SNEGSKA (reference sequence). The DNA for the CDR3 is TGCAGTGCTAGAGACTTGCGGGAGGGCCTAAGGGAGCAGTACTTC. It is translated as CSARDLREGLREQYF.

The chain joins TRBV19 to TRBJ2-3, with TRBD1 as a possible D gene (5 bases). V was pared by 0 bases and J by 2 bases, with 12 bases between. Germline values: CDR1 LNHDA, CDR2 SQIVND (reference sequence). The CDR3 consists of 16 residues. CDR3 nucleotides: TGTGCCAGTAGTATAGACGGCGGACAATACACAGATACGCAGTATTTT. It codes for CASSIDGGQYTDTQYF.

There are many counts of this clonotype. The CDR3 is CSALVSTSGTEAFF. The CDR3 DNA reads as TGCAGTGCTCTGGTTTCGACATCGGGGACTGAAGCTTTCTTT. The chain combines TRBV20-1 with TRBJ1-1, with unresolved D. The CDR3 spans 14 residues. In germline, CDR1 is DFQATT, CDR2 SNEGSKA (reference sequence). The V and J ends lost 5 bases and 5 bases respectively, with 18 bases between them.

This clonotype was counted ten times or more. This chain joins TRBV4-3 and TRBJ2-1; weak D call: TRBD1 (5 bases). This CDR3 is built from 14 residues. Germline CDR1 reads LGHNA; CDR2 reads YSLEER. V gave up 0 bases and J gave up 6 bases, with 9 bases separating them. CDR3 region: CASSQDRGGNEQFF. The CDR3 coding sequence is TGCGCCAGCAGCCAAGATAGGGGCGGCAATGAGCAGTTCTTC.

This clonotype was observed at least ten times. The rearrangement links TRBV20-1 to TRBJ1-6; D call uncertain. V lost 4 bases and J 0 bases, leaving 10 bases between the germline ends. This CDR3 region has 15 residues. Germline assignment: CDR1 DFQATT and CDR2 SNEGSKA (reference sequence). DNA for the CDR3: TGCAGTGCTAACTTCAAGAGCTCCTATAATTCACCCCTCCACTTT. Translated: CSANFKSSYNSPLHF.

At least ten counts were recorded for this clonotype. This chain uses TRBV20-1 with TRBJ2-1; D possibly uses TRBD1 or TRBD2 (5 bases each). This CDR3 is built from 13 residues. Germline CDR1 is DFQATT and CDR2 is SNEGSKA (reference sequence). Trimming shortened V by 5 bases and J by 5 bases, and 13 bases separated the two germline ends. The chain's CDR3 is CSAEGTANNEQFF. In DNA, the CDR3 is TGCAGTGCTGAAGGGACGGCTAACAATGAGCAGTTCTTC.

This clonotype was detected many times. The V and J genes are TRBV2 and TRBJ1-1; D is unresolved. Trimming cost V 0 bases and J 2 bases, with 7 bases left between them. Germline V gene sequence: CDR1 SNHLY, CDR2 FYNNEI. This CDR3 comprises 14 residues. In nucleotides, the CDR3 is TGTGCCAGCAGTGAAGCGCCCTTCAACACTGAAGCTTTCTTT. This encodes CASSEAPFNTEAFF.

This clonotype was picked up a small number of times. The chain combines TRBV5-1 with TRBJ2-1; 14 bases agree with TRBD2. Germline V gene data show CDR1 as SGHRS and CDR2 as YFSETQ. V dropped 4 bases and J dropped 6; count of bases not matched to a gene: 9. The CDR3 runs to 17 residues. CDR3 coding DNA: TGCGCCAGCAGCCCGGGACTAGCGGGAGACAGGGGCAATGAGCAGTTCTTC. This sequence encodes CASSPGLAGDRGNEQFF.

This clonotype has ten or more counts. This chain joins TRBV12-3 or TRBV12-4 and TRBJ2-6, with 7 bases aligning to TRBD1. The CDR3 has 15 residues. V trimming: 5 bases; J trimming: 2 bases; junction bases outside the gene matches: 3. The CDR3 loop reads CASSPTGAGANVLTF. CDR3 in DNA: TGTGCCAGCAGTCCCACAGGGGCTGGGGCCAACGTCCTGACTTTC.

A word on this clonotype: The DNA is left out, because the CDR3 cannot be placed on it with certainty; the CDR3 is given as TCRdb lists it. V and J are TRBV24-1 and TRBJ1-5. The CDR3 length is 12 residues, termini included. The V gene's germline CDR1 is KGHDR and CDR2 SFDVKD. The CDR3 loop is CATSVPNQPQHF.

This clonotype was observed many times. CDR3 nucleotides: TGCAGCGTTGAGAAACAGGAGAAAGCTTTCTTT. The encoded protein is CSVEKQEKAFF. The chain joins TRBV29-1 to TRBJ1-1; D may be TRBD1 (5 bases). Trimming stripped 3 bases from V and 9 bases from J, with 11 bases between. Germline lookup yields CDR1 SQVTM and CDR2 ANQGSEA. This CDR3 region has 11 residues.

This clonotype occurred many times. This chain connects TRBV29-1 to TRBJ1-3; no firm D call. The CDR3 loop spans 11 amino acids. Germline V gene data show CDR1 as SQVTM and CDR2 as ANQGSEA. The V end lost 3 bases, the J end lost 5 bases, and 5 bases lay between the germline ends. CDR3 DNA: TGCAGCGTTGACAAGAGAAACACCATATATTTT. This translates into CSVDKRNTIYF.

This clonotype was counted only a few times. The CDR3, as DNA: TGTGCCAGCAGCTTGAAGCGGGCAGGGGGGGAAAAACTGTTTTTT. Translated, it gives CASSLKRAGGEKLFF. This chain connects TRBV7-2 to TRBJ1-4; TRBD1 aligns across 7 bases. The trim removed 3 bases at V and 8 bases at J, leaving 9 bases unmatched. From germline, CDR1 is SGHTA and CDR2 FQGNSA. The CDR3 covers 15 residues.

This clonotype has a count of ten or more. CDR3 sequence (DNA): TGTGCCAGCAGTTTAGCCATATCGTGGGCAGGCAATCAGCCCCAGCATTTT. This codes for CASSLAISWAGNQPQHF. The chain has TRBV12-3 or TRBV12-4 and TRBJ1-5; unclear D gene. CDR3 length equals 17 residues. V lost 0 bases and J lost 2, with 14 bases in between.

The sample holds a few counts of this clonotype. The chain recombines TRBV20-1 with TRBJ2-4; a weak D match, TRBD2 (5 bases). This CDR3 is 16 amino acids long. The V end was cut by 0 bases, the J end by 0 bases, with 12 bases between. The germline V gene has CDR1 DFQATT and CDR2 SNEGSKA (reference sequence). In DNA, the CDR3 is TGCAGTGCTAGAGAAGCAAGCGGAGAAGCCAAAAACATTCAGTACTTC. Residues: CSAREASGEAKNIQYF.

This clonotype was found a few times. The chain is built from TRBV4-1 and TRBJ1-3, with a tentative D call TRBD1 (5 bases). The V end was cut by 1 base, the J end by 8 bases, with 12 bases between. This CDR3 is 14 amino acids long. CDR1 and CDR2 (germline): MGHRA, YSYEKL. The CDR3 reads CASSQVEQGDTIYF. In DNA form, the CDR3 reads TGCGCCAGCAGCCAAGTGGAGCAGGGCGACACCATATATTTT.

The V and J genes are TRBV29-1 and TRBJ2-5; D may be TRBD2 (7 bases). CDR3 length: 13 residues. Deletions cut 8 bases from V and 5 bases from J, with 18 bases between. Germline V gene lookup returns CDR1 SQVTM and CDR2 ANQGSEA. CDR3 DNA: TGCAGCTCGAGGCCGGGGGGCGCCGAGACCCAGTACTTC. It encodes CSSRPGGAETQYF.